This entry concerns a single T cell receptor beta chain. The antigen remains undetermined. PCR primers comprised 60 Vbeta and 13 Jbeta primers. Some clones are missing from TCRdb's copy, which holds only in-frame ones; the method was immunoSEQ multiplex PCR. The sample lists some 120,000 clones; 83% were seen once. The CDR3 loop spans 15 amino acids. Per germline, CDR1 SEHNR and CDR2 FQNEAQ (reference sequence). V trimming: 2 bases; J trimming: 5 bases; junction bases outside the gene matches: 8. The sample comes from a study of cytomegalovirus exposure and HLA in healthy donors. Study background: Earlier results showed approximately 110 million unique TCR beta sequences derived from about 179 million T cells.

Points from the study as a whole: The authors later linked a missense DCLRE1C variant to TCR beta V- and J-gene trimming. A later analysis reported that several of the most significant clusters appeared to be linked to common viral pathogens, among them Epstein-Barr virus. For cytomegalovirus status, the classifier reportedly gave diagnoses with high specificity and sensitivity.

The sequenced sample consisted of PBMCs. The chain carries TRBV7-9 and TRBJ1-2, with 7 nucleotides matching TRBD1. This receptor was taken from a woman aged 40 to 50 in good health and CMV-seropositive. CDR3 loop: CASSLSETGTYGYTF. CDR3 nucleotide sequence: TGTGCCAGCAGCTTAAGCGAGACAGGGACGTATGGCTACACCTTC.